This T cell receptor beta chain was observed in a study of blood T cell repertoires in COVID-19 (dated by TCRdb to about 2020). About the full investigation: The collaborator samples originated in the United States, Italy and Spain and spanned the acute and convalescent phases of COVID-19. The prospective study material was composed of cDNA or gDNA derived from T cells, B-cell-depleted T cells, or PBMCs. Subjects who had been exposed to COVID-19, were actively infected with it, or had recovered from it provided the deeply sampled blood TCRbeta repertoires that made up the dataset. A freely available public database, intended as a resource for researchers studying the immune response to SARS-CoV-2, is where the repertoires were released. Samples came from the ongoing ImmuneRACE study (first 160 participants) plus 1,254 subjects from 6 global collaborators. A de-identified subject ID, COVID-19 status, age in years and sex were almost always included in the sample metadata. Where HLA class I and class II types were available, the types were taken from metadata supplied by the sample provider, not from assay-based typing.

TCRbeta CDR3 regions were amplified from genomic DNA using the immunoSEQ Assay, a bias-controlled multiplex PCR. The authors' analysis ran thus. Within the assay, amplification of reference gene primers was used to estimate how many nucleated cells each sample contained. Sequence reads were collapsed and filtered to measure the absolute abundance of every unique TCRbeta CDR3 rearrangement. Productive Simpson clonality was computed per sample as the square root of Simpson's diversity index over productive rearrangements. Not all clones reach the TCRdb copy of this immuneACCESS table, which keeps in-frame sequences only. Checked studies attribute under half of the gap to unresolved V genes and leave the rest unexplained. V and J calls and clone size are those listed in that table; D and trimming were worked out from the DNA. The sample table lists 50,000 or so clones, approximately 85% of them with a count of one. The leading ten clones occupy about 22% of the sample.

The paper's findings and limits, for the study overall: Clinical and demographic metadata were provided uncurated, with the amount varying by source and participant.

Whole blood was collected in K2EDTA tubes by collaborating institutions according to the institutions' own protocols. For TCRbeta analysis, collaborator samples were shipped as frozen whole blood, as isolated PBMCs, or as DNA extracted from either sample type. A remark on this clone: Its antigen target is currently unknown. No much larger clonotype is one base removed from it; base qualities were not supplied.

The sequencing input was peripheral blood. The clonotype was recovered from an elderly woman with acute or convalescent COVID-19.

The CDR3 region has the sequence CASTLGGRGEAFF. The DNA reads as follows: TGTGCCAGCACCCTCGGAGGGCGGGGTGAAGCTTTCTTT. This sequence uses TRBV2 and TRBJ1-1; the D gene is not confidently resolved. The CDR3, cysteine through phenylalanine, is 13 amino acids long. Only the CDR3 region is kept as DNA, spanning 39 bases read in frame from base 1. CDR1 and CDR2 are drawn from the germline V gene: SNHLY, FYNNEI. V gives up 7 bases and J gives up 7 bases, and the segment between their germline ends measures 16 bases.